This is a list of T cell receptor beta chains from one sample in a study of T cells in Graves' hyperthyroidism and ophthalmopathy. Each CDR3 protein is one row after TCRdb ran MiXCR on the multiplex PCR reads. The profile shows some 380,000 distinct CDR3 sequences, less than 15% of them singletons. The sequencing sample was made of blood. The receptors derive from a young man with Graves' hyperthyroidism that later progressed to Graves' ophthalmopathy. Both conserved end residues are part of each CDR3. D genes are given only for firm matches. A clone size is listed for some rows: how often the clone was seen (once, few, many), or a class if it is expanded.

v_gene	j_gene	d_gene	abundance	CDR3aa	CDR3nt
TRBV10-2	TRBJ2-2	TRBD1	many	CASKKDRSNTGELFF	TGCGCCAGCAAGAAGGACAGGTCGAACACCGGGGAGCTGTTTTTT
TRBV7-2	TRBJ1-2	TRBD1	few	CASSLGGTGSDYGYTF	TGTGCCAGCAGCTTAGGAGGGACAGGGTCTGACTATGGCTACACCTTC
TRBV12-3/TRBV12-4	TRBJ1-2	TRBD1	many	CASSRGTRPRGQDYGYTF	TGTGCCAGCAGTCGGGGGACACGCCCCAGGGGGCAGGACTATGGCTACACCTTC
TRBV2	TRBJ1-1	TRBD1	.	CASSKLGQVNTEAFF	TGTGCCAGCAGTAAGCTCGGACAGGTGAACACTGAAGCTTTCTTT
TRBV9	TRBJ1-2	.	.	CASSVEGRGYGYTF	TGTGCCAGCAGCGTAGAAGGGAGAGGGTATGGCTACACCTTC
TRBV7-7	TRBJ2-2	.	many	CASSLYPGVNTGELFF	TGTGCTAGCAGCTTATATCCCGGAGTGAACACCGGGGAGCTGTTTTTT
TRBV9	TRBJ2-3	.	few	CASSVWGVGTDTQYF	TGTGCCAGCAGCGTGTGGGGAGTCGGCACAGATACGCAGTATTTT
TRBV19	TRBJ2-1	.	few	CASSIGGPSEQFF	TGTGCCAGTAGTATCGGGGGGCCCAGTGAGCAGTTCTTC
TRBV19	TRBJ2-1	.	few	CASSINLNEQFF	TGTGCCAGTAGTATAAACCTCAATGAGCAGTTCTTC
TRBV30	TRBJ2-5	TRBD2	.	CAWRGGLAGGRRETQYF	TGTGCCTGGAGGGGGGGACTAGCGGGGGGCCGTAGGGAGACCCAGTACTTC
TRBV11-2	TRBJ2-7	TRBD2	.	CASSLDWTSGASYEQYF	TGTGCCAGCAGCTTAGATTGGACTAGCGGAGCCTCCTACGAGCAGTACTTC
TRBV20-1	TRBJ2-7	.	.	CSARPQSYEQYF	TGCAGTGCTAGACCGCAGTCCTACGAGCAGTACTTC
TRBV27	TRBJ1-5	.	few	CASSLSRPSNQPQHF	TGTGCCAGCAGTTTATCGCGGCCGAGCAATCAGCCCCAGCATTTT
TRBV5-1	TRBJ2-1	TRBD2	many	CASSLGGGTYNEQFF	TGCGCCAGCAGCTTAGGCGGGGGGACCTACAATGAGCAGTTCTTC
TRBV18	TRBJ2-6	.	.	CASSPPKGSGANVLTF	TGTGCCAGCTCACCACCGAAGGGGTCTGGGGCCAACGTCCTGACTTTC
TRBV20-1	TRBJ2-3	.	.	CSAEHLTDTQYF	TGCAGTGCTGAACACCTGACAGATACGCAGTATTTT
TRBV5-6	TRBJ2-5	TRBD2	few	CASSPLAGGFLEETQYF	TGTGCCAGCAGCCCACTAGCGGGGGGGTTCTTAGAAGAGACCCAGTACTTC
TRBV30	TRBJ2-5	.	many	CACSFGAGQYF	TGTGCCTGCAGCTTCGGGGCAGGACAGTACTTC
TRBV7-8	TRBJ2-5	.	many	CASTEPTGLPQETQYF	TGTGCCAGCACGGAACCTACAGGTCTCCCACAGGAGACCCAGTACTTC
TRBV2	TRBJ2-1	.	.	CASRPIGRNEQFF	TGTGCCAGCAGACCGATAGGGAGGAATGAGCAGTTCTTC
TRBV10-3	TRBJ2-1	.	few	CAISVDDRLRYNEQFF	TGTGCCATCAGTGTTGACGACAGGCTCCGGTACAATGAGCAGTTCTTC
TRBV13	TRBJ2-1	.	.	CASSFDESSYNEQFF	TGTGCCAGCAGCTTCGACGAGAGCTCCTACAATGAGCAGTTCTTC
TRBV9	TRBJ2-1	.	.	CASSRVMDEQFF	TGTGCCAGCAGCCGTGTAATGGATGAGCAGTTCTTC
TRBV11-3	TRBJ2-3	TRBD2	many	CASSTYGLAGGEDTQYF	TGTGCCAGCAGCACGTACGGACTAGCGGGGGGCGAAGATACGCAGTATTTT
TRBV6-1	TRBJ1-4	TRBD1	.	CASSERGQGGEKLFF	TGTGCCAGCAGTGAAAGGGGACAGGGAGGAGAAAAACTGTTTTTT
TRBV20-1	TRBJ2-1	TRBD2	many	CSARGRAGGPAYNEQFF	TGCAGTGCTAGGGGACGAGCGGGGGGGCCGGCCTACAATGAGCAGTTCTTC
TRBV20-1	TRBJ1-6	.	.	CSAWSSYNSPLHF	TGCAGTGCGTGGAGCTCCTATAATTCACCCCTCCACTTT
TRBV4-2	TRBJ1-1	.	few	CASSQESAVVGFF	TGTGCCAGCAGCCAAGAATCAGCCGTGGTAGGGTTCTTT
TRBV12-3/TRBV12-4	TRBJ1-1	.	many	CASSFGFTEAFF	TGTGCCAGCAGTTTTGGGTTCACTGAAGCTTTCTTT
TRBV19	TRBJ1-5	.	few	CASSIGHREPDQPQHF	TGTGCCAGTAGTATAGGTCACAGGGAACCGGATCAGCCCCAGCATTTT
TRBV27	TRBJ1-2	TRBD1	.	CASCPGAGGNYGYTF	TGTGCCAGCTGCCCTGGGGCAGGGGGCAACTATGGCTACACCTTC
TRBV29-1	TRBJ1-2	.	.	CSVELQGGGYGYTF	TGCAGCGTTGAACTACAGGGAGGAGGCTATGGCTACACCTTC
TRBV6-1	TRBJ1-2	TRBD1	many	CASSPETGGNYGYTF	TGTGCCAGCAGTCCCGAGACAGGGGGAAACTATGGCTACACCTTC
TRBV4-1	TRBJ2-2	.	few	CASSQWGSGELFF	TGCGCCAGCAGCCAATGGGGGTCCGGGGAGCTGTTTTTT
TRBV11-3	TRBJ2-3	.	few	CASSQTPQGGWTDTQYF	TGTGCCAGCAGCCAAACCCCCCAGGGCGGATGGACAGATACGCAGTATTTT
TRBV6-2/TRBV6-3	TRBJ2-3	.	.	CATAGSTDTQYF	TGTGCCACCGCGGGAAGCACAGATACGCAGTATTTT
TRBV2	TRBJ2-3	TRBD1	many	CASRRTGLNTDTQYF	TGTGCCAGCAGACGGACAGGGTTGAACACAGATACGCAGTATTTT
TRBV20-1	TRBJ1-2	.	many	CSARHHYGYTF	TGCAGTGCTAGGCATCACTATGGCTACACCTTC
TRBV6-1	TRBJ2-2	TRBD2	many	CASKRGGVGTGELFF	TGTGCCAGCAAGCGGGGGGGGGTCGGCACCGGGGAGCTGTTTTTT